The rows below give T cell receptor beta chains drawn from one sample of a study of OX40 agonist ivuxolimab in advanced cancers. Method: immunoSEQ multiplex PCR; TCRdb's copy keeps in-frame clones and lacks some. The sample gives 40,000 to 60,000 clones, 80% to 95% of which show up once; approximately 6.8% is in the top ten. The sample consisted of CD4+ or CD8+ T cells sorted from blood, taken in a trial of the OX40 agonist ivuxolimab. The receptors come from an adult with an advanced solid tumor such as melanoma, head and neck, liver or kidney cancer. Each CDR3 is given with its conserved first and last residue. The D gene is left open where the match is weak. Clone size is given for some rows only: seen once, a few or many times, or a class if the clone is expanded.

d_gene | abundance | j_gene | v_gene | CDR3aa | CDR3nt
NA | NA | TRBJ2-1 | TRBV29-1 | CSGLEGGLSVF | TGCAGCGGACTTGAGGGGGGACTAAGCGTCTTC
TRBD1 | NA | TRBJ1-1 | TRBV5-4 | CASSLDHRGFSEAFF | TGTGCCAGCAGCTTGGACCACAGGGGATTTTCTGAAGCTTTCTTT
NA | NA | TRBJ1-1 | TRBV2 | CASSDLGGAGRGTEAFF | TGTGCCAGCAGTGATCTAGGAGGAGCAGGGCGTGGAACTGAAGCTTTCTTT
NA | NA | TRBJ2-1 | TRBV5-6 | CASSWGVNYNEQFF | TGTGCCAGCAGCTGGGGGGTCAACTACAATGAGCAGTTCTTC
NA | NA | TRBJ2-3 | TRBV28 | CASNPYVLSTDTQYF | TGTGCCAGCAACCCCTATGTCCTGAGCACAGATACGCAGTATTTT
NA | once | TRBJ2-5 | TRBV7-6 | CASSRRPPEETQYF | TGTGCCAGCAGCCGAAGGCCCCCTGAAGAGACCCAGTACTTC
NA | once | TRBJ2-7 | TRBV11-1 | CASSIRESYEQYF | TGTGCCAGCAGCATCCGGGAGTCCTACGAGCAGTACTTC
NA | NA | TRBJ2-1 | TRBV27 | CASSILQGHSNEQFF | TGTGCCAGCAGTATACTGCAGGGACACAGCAATGAGCAGTTCTTC
TRBD2 | NA | TRBJ2-5 | TRBV13 | CASSLTSGGAETQYF | TGTGCCAGCAGCTTGACTAGCGGGGGGGCAGAGACCCAGTACTTC
NA | NA | TRBJ2-2 | TRBV6-5 | CASHSQGDTGELFF | TGTGCCAGCCATTCCCAGGGAGACACCGGGGAGCTGTTTTTT
NA | NA | TRBJ1-1 | TRBV19 | CASHWGTGNTEAFF | TGTGCCAGTCATTGGGGGACGGGGAACACTGAAGCTTTCTTT
NA | NA | TRBJ1-6 | TRBV6-6 | CASSYNAGDNSPLHF | TGTGCCAGCAGTTACAATGCGGGTGACAATTCACCCCTCCACTTT
NA | NA | TRBJ1-2 | TRBV6-1 | CASSPRGSNYGYTF | TGTGCCAGCAGTCCCAGGGGATCGAACTATGGCTACACCTTC
TRBD2 | NA | TRBJ2-3 | TRBV27 | CASSWTSGGRTDTQYF | TGTGCCAGCAGTTGGACTAGCGGGGGGCGGACAGATACGCAGTATTTT
TRBD1 | NA | TRBJ1-5 | TRBV6-5 | CASSRRGRQPQHF | TGTGCCAGCAGTCGCAGGGGGCGGCAGCCCCAGCATTTT
NA | once | TRBJ1-5 | TRBV10-3 | CAISEGRGWNQPQHF | TGTGCCATCAGTGAGGGCAGGGGATGGAATCAGCCCCAGCATTTT
TRBD1 | NA | TRBJ1-5 | TRBV5-8 | CASSVGTGDSNQPQHF | TGTGCCAGCAGCGTAGGGACAGGGGATAGCAATCAGCCCCAGCATTTT
NA | NA | TRBJ2-3 | TRBV7-6 | CASSRRASGATDTQYF | TGTGCCAGCAGCCGAAGGGCCTCGGGGGCAACAGATACGCAGTATTTT
TRBD1 | NA | TRBJ1-5 | TRBV15 | CATWGTGFNQPQHF | TGTGCCACCTGGGGGACAGGGTTCAATCAGCCCCAGCATTTT
NA | NA | TRBJ1-1 | TRBV28 | CASSYQGNTEAFF | TGTGCCAGCAGTTATCAGGGGAACACTGAAGCTTTCTTT
NA | NA | TRBJ2-4 | TRBV2 | CASRSREDKNIQYF | TGTGCCAGCAGAAGCCGGGAAGACAAAAACATTCAGTACTTC
TRBD1 | once | TRBJ2-6 | TRBV13 | CASCSPDRGRSGANVLTF | TGTGCCAGCTGTTCCCCCGACAGGGGGAGGTCTGGGGCCAACGTCCTGACTTTC
TRBD1 | NA | TRBJ2-2 | TRBV5-1 | CASSPGTGATNTGELFF | TGCGCCAGCAGCCCTGGGACAGGGGCCACGAACACCGGGGAGCTGTTTTTT
TRBD1 | NA | TRBJ2-3 | TRBV2 | CASSVWTGGTDTQYF | TGTGCCAGCAGTGTATGGACAGGGGGCACAGATACGCAGTATTTT
NA | NA | TRBJ1-1 | TRBV6-5 | CASRRGANTEAFF | TGTGCCAGCAGGAGGGGGGCCAACACTGAAGCTTTCTTT
NA | NA | TRBJ1-1 | TRBV6-5 | CASSPKVLRDTEAFF | TGTGCCAGCAGCCCCAAAGTCCTCCGGGACACTGAAGCTTTCTTT
TRBD1 | NA | TRBJ1-2 | TRBV27 | CASSLGTGSNGYTF | TGTGCCAGCAGTCTTGGGACAGGGTCTAATGGCTACACCTTC
NA | few | TRBJ1-1 | TRBV7-9 | CASSAEKVNTEAFF | TGTGCCAGCAGCGCCGAGAAGGTGAACACTGAAGCTTTCTTT